These 7 T cell receptor beta chains originate from one sample sequenced in a study of blood T cells in healthy people across ages. A J-beta primer mix and a sample-barcoded 5' primer were used in a second PCR of about 7 to 12 cycles. TCRdb ran MiXCR on the 5' RACE reads and lists one entry per CDR3 protein. The sample gives roughly 1.7 million distinct CDR3 sequences, 30% to 35% of which show up once; around 10% is in the top ten. Sample: blood. The receptors were gathered from a woman younger than 45 in good health.

This clonotype appeared a few times. The chain combines TRBV5-1 with TRBJ1-2; TRBD1 aligns across 7 bases. This CDR3 has 15 residues. CDR1 is SGHRS, CDR2 YFSETQ, per germline. Unmatched junction bases numbered 10, after V lost 4 bases and J lost 4 bases. Written as DNA, the CDR3 is TGCGCCAGCAGCGTCGGGAACAGGGGCGTCTATGGCTACACCTTC. This translates into CASSVGNRGVYGYTF. Supplemented by reference TRBV5-1 and TRBJ1-2, the full variable domain reads KAGVTQTPRYLIKTRGQQVTLSCSPISGHRSVSWYQQTPGQGLQFLFEYFSETQRNKGNFPGRFSGRQFSNSRSEMNVSTLELGDSALYLCASSVGNRGVYGYTFGSGTRLTVV.

V usage is TRBV9 and J usage is TRBJ2-1; 7 bases match TRBD2. The germline V gene has CDR1 SGDLS and CDR2 YYNGEE. This CDR3 region has 15 residues. V was pared by 3 bases and J by 0 bases, with 3 bases of the junction left unmatched. In nucleotides, the CDR3 is TGTGCCAGCAGCGCCGCGGGAGACTCCTACAATGAGCAGTTCTTC. As protein: CASSAAGDSYNEQFF.

V gene TRBV5-1 combines with J gene TRBJ2-1; D perhaps matches TRBD2 (5 bases). Trimming cost V 3 bases and J 1 base, with 14 bases left between them. From germline, CDR1 is SGHRS and CDR2 YFSETQ. This CDR3 has 16 amino acids. The CDR3 bases are TGCGCCAGCAGCTATTCTAGCTTAGGGTCCTACAATGAGCAGTTCTTC. It is translated as CASSYSSLGSYNEQFF.

V gene TRBV6-2 or TRBV6-3 combines with J gene TRBJ2-7; D remains unclear. This CDR3 is built from 12 residues. Germline V gene data show CDR1 as MNHEY and CDR2 as SVGEGT. Trimming pared 0 bases from V and 12 bases from J, leaving 12 bases between. The CDR3 nucleotides read TGTGCCAGCAGTTACTCATTGAGGATAGGGTACTTC. It codes for CASSYSLRIGYF.

This clonotype was counted at least ten times. The genes are TRBV4-1 and TRBJ2-1, with a tentative D call TRBD1 (6 bases). The CDR3 has 14 amino acids. V dropped 4 bases and J dropped 5 bases, with 12 bases sitting between them. The germline V gene encodes CDR1 MGHRA and CDR2 YSYEKL. CDR3 bases: TGCGCCAGCAGCCCCCGGGACATAAACAATGAGCAGTTCTTC. Residues: CASSPRDINNEQFF.

The chain couples TRBV5-1 to TRBJ2-3; unclear D gene. CDR3 length: 15 amino acids. CDR1 SGHRS and CDR2 YFSETQ come from the germline V gene. The V end was cut by 5 bases, the J end by 3 bases, with 16 bases between. The CDR3 spells CASSPVYRRTDTQYF. In DNA form, the CDR3 reads TGCGCCAGCAGTCCGGTATACAGAAGAACAGATACGCAGTATTTT.

Details on this clonotype: One end of the junction fails to match germline, which may point to a read error. The chain combines TRBV7-3 with TRBJ2-5; TRBD2 matches 9 bases. The germline CDR1 and CDR2 sequences are SGHTA and FQGTGA. This CDR3 region has 15 residues. Written as DNA, the CDR3 is TGTGTCAGCAGCTTAGGCGGGAGGGCCGAAGAGACCCAGTACTTC. This sequence encodes CVSSLGGRAEETQYF.